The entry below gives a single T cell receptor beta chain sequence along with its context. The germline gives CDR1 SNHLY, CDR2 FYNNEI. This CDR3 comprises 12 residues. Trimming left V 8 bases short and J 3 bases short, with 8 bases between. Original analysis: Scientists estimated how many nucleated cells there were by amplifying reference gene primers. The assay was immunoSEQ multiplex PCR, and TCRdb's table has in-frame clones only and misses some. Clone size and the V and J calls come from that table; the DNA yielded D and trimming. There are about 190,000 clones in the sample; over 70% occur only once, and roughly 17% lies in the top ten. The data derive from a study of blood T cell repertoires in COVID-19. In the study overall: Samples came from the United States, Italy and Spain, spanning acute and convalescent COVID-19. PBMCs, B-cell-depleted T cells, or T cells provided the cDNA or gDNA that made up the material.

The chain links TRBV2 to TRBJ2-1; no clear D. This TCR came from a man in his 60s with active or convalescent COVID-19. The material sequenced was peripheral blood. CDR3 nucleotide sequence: TGTGCCAGCGGAGCGCTCTACAATGAGCAGTTCTTC. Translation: CASGALYNEQFF.